This T cell receptor beta chain appears in the sequencing data of a study of OX40 agonist ivuxolimab in advanced cancers. About the study: Cohort: around 79% men, mean age approximately 66, aged about 20 to 90.

As for this clone: As yet, its antigen is unknown.

The study's findings and limits: With doses of 0.1 to 3.0 mg/kg, CD4+ and CD8+ blood T cells had undergone clonal expansion by week 6.

Trimming removed 4 bases from V and 2 bases from J; junction bases left unmatched: 7. Germline V gene lookup returns CDR1 SGHRS and CDR2 YFSETQ. This CDR3 spans 16 amino acids. Measured with immunoSEQ multiplex PCR; TCRdb has only the in-frame clones, and not every one. The sample has about 94,000 clones, roughly 94% seen once; the top ten hold 0.15% to 0.2%. Specimen: CD4+ or CD8+ T cells sorted from blood, collected in a trial of the OX40 agonist ivuxolimab. This clonotype was obtained from an adult with an advanced solid tumor such as melanoma, head and neck, liver or kidney cancer. V and J are TRBV5-1 and TRBJ2-5, with 11 bases aligning to TRBD2. The CDR3 sequence: CASSLGTSGLQETQYF. The CDR3 bases are TGCGCCAGCAGCCTAGGGACTAGCGGTTTACAAGAGACCCAGTACTTC.